This T cell receptor beta chain was sequenced during a study of T cells after yellow fever vaccination. Germline V gene lookup returns CDR1 MNHEY and CDR2 SMNVEV (reference sequence). V lost 9 bases and J 3 bases, leaving 18 bases between the germline ends. This CDR3 has 15 amino acids. This clonotype was observed a few times. Conversion of TCR transcripts into cDNA relied on 5'RACE template switching, which added a universal primer site and UMIs. TCRdb reprocessed the 5' RACE reads with MiXCR, giving one entry per CDR3 protein. The sample includes a few hundred thousand distinct CDR3 sequences, approximately 3.9% of them seen just once.

This TCR was recovered from a man between 18 and 35 years old who received the YFV17D yellow fever vaccine. The sequencing here drew on PBMCs, taken on the day of the yellow fever booster vaccination. The J gene is TRBJ1-3, the V gene TRBV27; TRBD1 is a possible D gene (5 bases). CDR3 nucleotide sequence: TGTGCCAGTTCCATAACAACGGGGGTTGGAAACACCATATATTTT. Amino acids: CASSITTGVGNTIYF.